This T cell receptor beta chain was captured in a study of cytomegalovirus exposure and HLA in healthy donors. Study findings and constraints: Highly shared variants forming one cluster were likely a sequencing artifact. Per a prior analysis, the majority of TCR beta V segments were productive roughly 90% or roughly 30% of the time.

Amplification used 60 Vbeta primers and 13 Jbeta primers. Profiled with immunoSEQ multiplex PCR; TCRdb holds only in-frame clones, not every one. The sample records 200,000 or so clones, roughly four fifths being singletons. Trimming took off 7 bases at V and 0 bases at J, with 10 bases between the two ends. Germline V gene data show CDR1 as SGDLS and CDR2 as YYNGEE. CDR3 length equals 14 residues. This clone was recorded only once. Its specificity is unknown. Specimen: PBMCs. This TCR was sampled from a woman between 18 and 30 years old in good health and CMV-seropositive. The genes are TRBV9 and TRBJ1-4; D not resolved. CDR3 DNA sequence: TGTGCCAGCCGCAGGCAGTCAACTAATGAAAAACTGTTTTTT. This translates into CASRRQSTNEKLFF.